This entry lists 14 T cell receptor beta chains sequenced from one sample in a study of response to subunit inactivated influenza vaccine. MiXCR, run by TCRdb on the RT-PCR reads, gives a single entry per CDR3 protein. The table records under 200,000 distinct CDR3 sequences, about 10% of them present only once. This sample comprised CD8+ T cells sorted from PBMCs, obtained less than 30 months after vaccination. Receptors originate from a man aged 50 to 69 who received an inactivated influenza vaccine.

This clonotype was recorded at least ten times. The chain employs TRBV7-6 and TRBJ2-7; TRBD2 aligns across 8 bases. V was pared by 1 base and J by 6 bases, with 5 bases of the junction left unmatched. The CDR3 length is 14 residues. In germline, CDR1 is SGHVS, CDR2 FNYEAQ. CDR3 sequence (DNA): TGTGCCAGCAGCTTAGGGACTAGCAACCGCGAGCAGTACTTC. This gives the protein CASSLGTSNREQYF.

Only a few counts were recorded for this clonotype. The chain joins TRBV28 to TRBJ2-7; no reliable D call. Germline CDR1 reads MDHEN; CDR2 reads SYDVKM. With 1 base removed from V and 0 bases from J, the gap between germline ends came to 16 bases. CDR3 size: 17 residues. CDR3 sequence reads: CASSLLFGSRTSYEQYF. The CDR3 DNA follows: TGTGCCAGCAGTTTATTGTTTGGTTCCAGGACCTCCTACGAGCAGTACTTC.

This clonotype was recorded a few times. This chain links TRBV4-2 with TRBJ2-3, with TRBD2 matching over 10 bases. This CDR3 is 17 amino acids long. Germline trimming cut 1 base from V and 1 base from J; bases unmatched to any gene: 5. Looked up from germline, CDR1 is LGHNA and CDR2 is YNFKEQ. The CDR3 here is CASSQGAGLAGTDTQYF. CDR3 nucleotides: TGTGCCAGCAGCCAAGGCGCCGGACTAGCGGGCACAGATACGCAGTATTTT.

The gene calls are TRBV14 and TRBJ2-1, with D uncertain. CDR1 is SGHDN and CDR2 is FVKESK in the germline V gene. CDR3 length: 17 amino acids. Trimming took off 3 bases at V and 3 bases at J, with 18 bases between the two ends. The CDR3: CASSHPFGKPDYNEQFF. In DNA, the CDR3 is TGTGCCAGCAGCCATCCCTTTGGAAAGCCTGACTACAATGAGCAGTTCTTC.

As to this clonotype: The junction departs from the called germline gene at one end, perhaps through a read error. V gene TRBV20-1 combines with J gene TRBJ2-7; no clear D gene. CDR1 DFQATT and CDR2 SNEGSKA come from the germline V gene (reference sequence). The CDR3 covers 13 residues. The CDR3: CSARATSSYEQYF. The DNA of the CDR3 is TGCAGTGCGAGAGCGACGAGCTCCTACGAGCAGTACTTC.

The chain joins TRBV7-9 to TRBJ2-2, with a possible D match to TRBD1 (6 bases). Germline CDR1 and CDR2: SEHNR and FQNEAQ (reference sequence). V lost 9 bases and J 4 bases, leaving 9 bases between the germline ends. This CDR3 has 12 residues. The CDR3 loop reads CARTGLTGELFF. The CDR3 DNA is TGTGCCAGGACAGGACTCACCGGGGAGCTGTTTTTT.

The chain recombines TRBV6-2 or TRBV6-3 with TRBJ2-1, with TRBD2 as a possible D gene (5 bases). V was trimmed by 2 bases and J by 3 bases, leaving 5 bases between them. CDR1 and CDR2 (germline): MNHEY, SVGEGT. This CDR3 spans 13 amino acids. CDR3: CASSYGLYNEQFF. CDR3 DNA sequence: TGTGCCAGCAGTTACGGACTCTACAATGAGCAGTTCTTC.

There are a few counts of this clonotype. The V and J genes are TRBV11-2 and TRBJ2-2; D possibly corresponds to TRBD1 (5 bases). The CDR3 covers 17 residues. Trimming removed 1 base from V and 7 bases from J, with 19 bases in between. Germline V gene data show CDR1 as SGHAT and CDR2 as FQNNGV. CDR3 loop: CASSLGLYVRAGGELFF. The CDR3 DNA reads as TGTGCCAGCAGCTTAGGGTTATACGTCAGGGCTGGCGGGGAGCTGTTTTTT.

The table lists this clonotype with a few counts. This chain uses TRBV7-8 with TRBJ1-5, with D maybe TRBD1 (6 bases). The ends were cut back, 5 bases at V and 4 bases at J, with 18 bases in the middle. The CDR3 is made up of 16 amino acids. Germline V lookup: CDR1 SGHVS, CDR2 FQNEAQ. CDR3 amino acids: CASSPGPGHTNQPQHF. CDR3 sequence (DNA): TGTGCCAGCAGCCCCGGTCCGGGACACACAAATCAGCCCCAGCATTTT.

This clonotype was observed a handful of times. The V call is TRBV20-1, the J call TRBJ2-7, with D possibly TRBD1 on 5 matching bases. V was trimmed by 1 base and J by 6 bases, leaving 13 bases between them. CDR1 and CDR2 from the germline V gene are DFQATT and SNEGSKA (reference sequence). The CDR3 spans 13 residues. The DNA for the CDR3 is TGCAGTGCTAGAGCCCCAGGGTCAGGCGAGCAGTACTTC. It is translated as CSARAPGSGEQYF.

This clonotype has at least ten counts. V is TRBV12-3 or TRBV12-4 and J is TRBJ2-5; D possibly matches TRBD1 or TRBD2 (5 bases each). V lost 8 bases, J lost 2 bases, and 15 bases lay in between. The CDR3 extends over 14 amino acids. CDR3 region: CASGPGTLQETQYF. CDR3 coding DNA: TGTGCCAGCGGCCCCGGGACCCTTCAAGAGACCCAGTACTTC.

This clonotype was counted only a few times. The chain carries TRBV12-3 or TRBV12-4 and TRBJ2-5, with 11 bases lining up with TRBD1. Unmatched junction bases numbered 4, after V lost 5 bases and J lost 5 bases. The CDR3 is 14 residues long. CDR3 bases: TGTGCCAGCAGTGGACAGGGGGCAAGGGAGACCCAGTACTTC. Its translation is CASSGQGARETQYF.

The V and J genes are TRBV5-1 and TRBJ2-1; TRBD2 matches at 14 bases. The trim removed 5 bases at V and 0 bases at J, leaving 10 bases unmatched. The germline CDR1 and CDR2 sequences are SGHRS and YFSETQ. This CDR3 comprises 19 residues. The CDR3 DNA reads TGCGCCAGCAGGGGACTAGCGGGAGATCACACCTACTCCTACAATGAGCAGTTCTTC. Its translation is CASRGLAGDHTYSYNEQFF.

This sequence joins TRBV6-2 or TRBV6-3 and TRBJ2-1; the D gene is possibly TRBD2 (5 bases). Germline CDR1 MNHEY, CDR2 SVGEGT. The germline V and J ends were trimmed by 2 bases and 6 bases, with 17 bases remaining between them. The CDR3 runs 16 residues. The CDR3 loop reads CASSYNLAHPSNEQFF. CDR3 in DNA: TGTGCCAGCAGTTACAACCTAGCTCACCCGTCCAATGAGCAGTTCTTC.